This TCR beta chain was sequenced for a study of vaccination effects on CD4 cells after COVID-19. Concerning this clone itself: Its matching antigen is unknown.

Germline V CDR1 and CDR2: SNHLY, FYNNEI. V was trimmed by 2 bases and J by 2 bases, leaving 7 bases between them. CDR3 length: 13 amino acids. The method was immunoSEQ multiplex PCR; TCRdb's version includes in-frame clones alone and lacks a portion of them. The data show 14,000 or so clones, with over 65% seen just once and around 28% held by the top ten. Study observations and caveats: The study enrolled few convalescent patients and sampled no early post-infection timepoints.

Expansion with viral peptide pools was applied to antigen-specific CD4+ T cells by the ViraFEST assay prior to sequencing. Culture lasted about 10 days before CD4+ T cell isolation. This person caught SARS-CoV-2 sometime from March to December 2020, and PCR testing confirmed the infection. Each person got two doses of an mRNA SARS-CoV-2 vaccine, BNT162b2 or mRNA-1273. Cultures of 2 million or so PBMC per well contained about 10 IU/ml IL-2 plus 10 ug/ml peptides. Cultures got half-medium changes with IL-2 on days 3 and 7. V is TRBV2 and J is TRBJ2-7; no definite D call. The material sequenced was CD4+ T cells from PBMCs cultured with HCoV-NL63 spike peptides, taken after COVID-19 vaccination. This TCR was sampled from a human donor who had a prior SARS-CoV-2 infection. The DNA of the CDR3 is TGTGCCAGCAGTGAACGCCTCGCCTACGAGCAGTACTTC. It is translated as CASSERLAYEQYF.